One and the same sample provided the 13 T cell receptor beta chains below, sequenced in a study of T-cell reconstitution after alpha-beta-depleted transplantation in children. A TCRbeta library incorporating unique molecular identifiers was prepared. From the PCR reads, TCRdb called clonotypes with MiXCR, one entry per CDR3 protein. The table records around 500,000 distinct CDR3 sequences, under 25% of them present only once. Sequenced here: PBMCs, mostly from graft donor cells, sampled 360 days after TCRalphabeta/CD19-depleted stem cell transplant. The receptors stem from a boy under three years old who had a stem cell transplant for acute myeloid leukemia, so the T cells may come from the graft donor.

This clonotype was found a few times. This chain's CDR3 is CSAREGGGYNTDTQYF. In DNA, the CDR3 is TGCAGTGCTAGAGAAGGCGGGGGTTACAACACAGATACGCAGTATTTT. The chain couples TRBV20-1 to TRBJ2-3; 7 bases fit TRBD2. Germline trimming cut 0 bases from V and 2 bases from J; bases unmatched to any gene: 8. This CDR3 spans 16 amino acids. From germline, CDR1 is DFQATT and CDR2 SNEGSKA (reference sequence).

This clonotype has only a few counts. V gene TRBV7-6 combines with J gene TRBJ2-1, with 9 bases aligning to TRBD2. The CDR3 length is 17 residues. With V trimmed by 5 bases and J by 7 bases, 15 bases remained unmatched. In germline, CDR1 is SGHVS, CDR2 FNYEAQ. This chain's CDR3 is CASSPISGTSLRNEQFF. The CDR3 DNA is TGTGCCAGCAGCCCTATCTCCGGGACTAGCCTCAGGAATGAGCAGTTCTTC.

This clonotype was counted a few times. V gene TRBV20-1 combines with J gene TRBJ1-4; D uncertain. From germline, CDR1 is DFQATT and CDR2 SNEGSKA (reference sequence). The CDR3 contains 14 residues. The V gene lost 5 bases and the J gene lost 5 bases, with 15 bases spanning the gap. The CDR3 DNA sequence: TGCAGTGCTGGTGCCCCGGGAATAAATGAAAAACTGTTTTTT. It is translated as CSAGAPGINEKLFF.

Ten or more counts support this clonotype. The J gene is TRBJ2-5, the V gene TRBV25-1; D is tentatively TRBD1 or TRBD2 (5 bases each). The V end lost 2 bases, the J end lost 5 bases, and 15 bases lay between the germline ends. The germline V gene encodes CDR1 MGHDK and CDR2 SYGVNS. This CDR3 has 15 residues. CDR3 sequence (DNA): TGTGCCAGCAGTGAAACGGGACGGCCAGCCGAGACCCAGTACTTC. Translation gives CASSETGRPAETQYF. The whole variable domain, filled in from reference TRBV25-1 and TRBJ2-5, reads EADIYQTPRYLVIGTGKKITLECSQTMGHDKMYWYQQDPGMELHLIHYSYGVNSTEKGDLSSESTVSRIRTEHFPLTLESARPSHTSQYLCASSETGRPAETQYFGPGTRLLVL.

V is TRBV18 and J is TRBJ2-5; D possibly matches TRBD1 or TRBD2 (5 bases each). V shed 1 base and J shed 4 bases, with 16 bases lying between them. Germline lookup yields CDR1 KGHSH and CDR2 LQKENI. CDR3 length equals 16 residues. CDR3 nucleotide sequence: TGTGCCAGCTCACCACTCGAGGGGATAACGGTAGAGACCCAGTACTTC. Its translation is CASSPLEGITVETQYF.

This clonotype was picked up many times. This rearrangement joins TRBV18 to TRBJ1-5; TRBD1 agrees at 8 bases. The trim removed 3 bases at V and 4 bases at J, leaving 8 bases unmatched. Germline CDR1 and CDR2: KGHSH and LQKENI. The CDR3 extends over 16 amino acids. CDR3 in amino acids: CASSPGRQGNNQPQHF. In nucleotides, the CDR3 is TGTGCCAGCTCACCGGGCCGACAGGGGAATAATCAGCCCCAGCATTTT.

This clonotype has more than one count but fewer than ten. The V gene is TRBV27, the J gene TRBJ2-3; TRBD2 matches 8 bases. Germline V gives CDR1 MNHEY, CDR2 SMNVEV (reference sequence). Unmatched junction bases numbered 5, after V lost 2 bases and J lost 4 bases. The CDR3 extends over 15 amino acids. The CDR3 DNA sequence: TGTGCCAGCAGTTTAGCGGGGGGCAGCGCAGATACGCAGTATTTT. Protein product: CASSLAGGSADTQYF.

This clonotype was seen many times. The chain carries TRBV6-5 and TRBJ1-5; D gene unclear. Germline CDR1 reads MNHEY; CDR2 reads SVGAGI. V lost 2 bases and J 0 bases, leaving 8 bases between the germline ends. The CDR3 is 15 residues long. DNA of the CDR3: TGTGCCAGCAGTTACGGGCAGAGTAGCAATCAGCCCCAGCATTTT. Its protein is CASSYGQSSNQPQHF.

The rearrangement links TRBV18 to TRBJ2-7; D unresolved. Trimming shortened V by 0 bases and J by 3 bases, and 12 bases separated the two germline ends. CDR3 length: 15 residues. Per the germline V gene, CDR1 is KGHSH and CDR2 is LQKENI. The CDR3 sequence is CASSPPGSSLYEQYF. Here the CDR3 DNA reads TGTGCCAGCTCACCACCGGGTAGCTCCCTCTACGAGCAGTACTTC.

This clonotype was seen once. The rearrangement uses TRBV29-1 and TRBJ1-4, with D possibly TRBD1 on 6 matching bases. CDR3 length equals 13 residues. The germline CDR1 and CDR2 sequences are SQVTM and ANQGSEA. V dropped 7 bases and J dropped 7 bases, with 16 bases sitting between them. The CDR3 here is CSGRTEGVEKLFF. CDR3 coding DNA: TGCAGCGGACGGACAGAAGGGGTTGAAAAACTGTTTTTT.

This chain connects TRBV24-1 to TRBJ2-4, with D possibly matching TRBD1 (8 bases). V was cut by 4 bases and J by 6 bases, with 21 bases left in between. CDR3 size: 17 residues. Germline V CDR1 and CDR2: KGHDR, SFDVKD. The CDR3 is CATSDPAGTGGRNIQYF. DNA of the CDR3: TGTGCCACCAGTGACCCCGCCGGGACAGGCGGGAGAAACATTCAGTACTTC.

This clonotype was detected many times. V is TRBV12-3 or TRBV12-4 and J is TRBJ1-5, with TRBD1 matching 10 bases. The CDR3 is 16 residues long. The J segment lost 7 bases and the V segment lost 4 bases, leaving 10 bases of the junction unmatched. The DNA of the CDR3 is TGTGCCAGCAGTTCCGGTATGGGACAGGGGACGCAGCCCCAGCATTTT. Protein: CASSSGMGQGTQPQHF.

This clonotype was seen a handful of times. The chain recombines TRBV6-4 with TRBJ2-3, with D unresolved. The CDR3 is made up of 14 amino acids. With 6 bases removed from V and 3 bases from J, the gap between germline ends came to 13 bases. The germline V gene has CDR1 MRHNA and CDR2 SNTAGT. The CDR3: CASRSSPGTDTQYF. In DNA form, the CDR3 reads TGTGCCAGCAGAAGTAGCCCCGGTACAGATACGCAGTATTTT.